This section outlines one TCR beta chain sequence together with its context. Profiling relied on immunoSEQ multiplex PCR, and the TCRdb table lists in-frame clones only, not all of them. The data show 95,000 to 100,000 clones, with roughly 95% seen just once and approximately 0.2% held by the top ten. The CDR3 is 15 residues long. The germline V and J ends were trimmed by 2 bases and 2 bases, with 12 bases remaining between them. From germline, CDR1 is MNHEY and CDR2 SVGAGI. This specimen comes from a study of technical replicates of blood from a few donors. The specimen sequenced was T cells isolated from PBMCs. This TCR was recovered from a human donor in good health. The rearrangement links TRBV6-5 to TRBJ1-1, with a possible D match to TRBD1 (6 bases). The CDR3 loop reads CASSYTPGVNTEAFF. The CDR3 DNA sequence: TGTGCCAGCAGTTACACACCAGGGGTAAACACTGAAGCTTTCTTT.